This T cell receptor beta chain was retrieved from a study of human T cells and chemical hapten exposure. Study in general: Across the whole study, which lasted 20 to 30 weeks, patients were given diphenylcyclopropenone on the scalp once a week.

During construction of the library, unique molecular identifiers were attached to individual cDNA molecules for quantitative, reproducible TCR counting. TCRdb reprocessed the RACE reads with MiXCR, giving one entry per CDR3 protein. The profile shows 85,000 to 100,000 distinct CDR3 sequences, 25% to 30% of them singletons. Germline-derived CDR1 and CDR2 are MNHEY and SVGAGI. The CDR3 is 17 amino acids. V lost 1 base to trimming and J lost 1 base; unmatched junction nucleotides: 5. Whole-study findings and limits: Against controls, expanded TCRs gave rise to significantly more large CDR3 similarity clusters.

A remark on this clonotype: Its antigen is still unknown.

Indicated time point: patch test 3, about 24 weeks after DPC sensitization. Treatment here: therapeutic diphenylcyclopropenone sensitization with weekly scalp DPC. Specimen: whole blood, collected in connection with sensitization to the hapten diphenylcyclopropenone (DPC). The source is a man in his forties or fifties with alopecia areata. Some clones in this sample may be carry-over from other donors' samples. The genes are TRBV6-5 and TRBJ2-3; the match to TRBD2 covers 10 bases. The CDR3 loop is CASSYLTGTSGTDTQYF. The CDR3 coding sequence is TGTGCCAGCAGTTACTTAACCGGGACTAGCGGCACAGATACGCAGTATTTT.